There are a few counts of the clone carrying this T cell receptor (beta chain). What it binds is not known. Unique molecular identifiers were used in preparing the TCRbeta library. MiXCR, run by TCRdb on the PCR reads, gives a single entry per CDR3 protein. The data show just under 350,000 distinct CDR3 sequences, about 17% seen once. The record originates from a study of T-cell reconstitution after alpha-beta-depleted transplantation in children. Germline V gene lookup returns CDR1 LGHNA and CDR2 YNFKEQ. V lost 1 base, J lost 5 bases, and 8 bases lay in between. CDR3 size: 13 residues. Study outcomes and limitations: Hyperexpanded clones declined; after one year, newly produced T cells mostly supplied diversity. By about two months after transplant, alpha-beta T cells reportedly arose from several hundred graft clones that had expanded. Several patients had high TCRbeta diversity at day 60; it came from surviving recipient T cells and thymic progenitors.

Sequenced here: PBMCs, mostly from graft donor cells, sampled 360 days after TCRalphabeta/CD19-depleted stem cell transplant. The chain combines TRBV4-2 with TRBJ2-5, with D tentatively TRBD2 (5 bases). The clonotype comes from a male patient between 2 and 10 years old who had a stem cell transplant for acute lymphoblastic leukemia, so the T cells may come from the graft donor. The CDR3 nucleotides are TGTGCCAGCAGCCAAGTAGTAGCGGAGACCCAGTACTTC. It yields the protein CASSQVVAETQYF.